This T cell receptor beta chain was profiled in a study of PD-L1 blockade in urothelial cancer. Study in general: Typically, measured as a median, blood samples had over 120,000 T cells.

The time point here: peripheral blood 6 weeks after treatment start. Whole-study results and caveats: In blood sampled pretreatment, TCR clonality below the median predicted better survival.

Measured with immunoSEQ multiplex PCR; TCRdb has only the in-frame clones, and not every one. Of around 110,000 clones in the sample, about 91% were seen once. This CDR3 has 15 residues. As to this clone: Its antigen is undetermined.

The sample consisted of PBMCs, taken around atezolizumab (anti-PD-L1) treatment. This receptor was obtained from a man in his 60s with urothelial cancer. This chain connects TRBV21-1 to TRBJ2-5; the tabulated D call, TRBD2, remains unverified against the DNA. TRBV21-1 is listed as a pseudogene. The CDR3 sequence is CASSKGGGGWWTQYF. The CDR3 DNA follows: TGTGCCAGCAGCAAAGGTGGCGGGGGGTGGTGGACCCAGTACTTC.